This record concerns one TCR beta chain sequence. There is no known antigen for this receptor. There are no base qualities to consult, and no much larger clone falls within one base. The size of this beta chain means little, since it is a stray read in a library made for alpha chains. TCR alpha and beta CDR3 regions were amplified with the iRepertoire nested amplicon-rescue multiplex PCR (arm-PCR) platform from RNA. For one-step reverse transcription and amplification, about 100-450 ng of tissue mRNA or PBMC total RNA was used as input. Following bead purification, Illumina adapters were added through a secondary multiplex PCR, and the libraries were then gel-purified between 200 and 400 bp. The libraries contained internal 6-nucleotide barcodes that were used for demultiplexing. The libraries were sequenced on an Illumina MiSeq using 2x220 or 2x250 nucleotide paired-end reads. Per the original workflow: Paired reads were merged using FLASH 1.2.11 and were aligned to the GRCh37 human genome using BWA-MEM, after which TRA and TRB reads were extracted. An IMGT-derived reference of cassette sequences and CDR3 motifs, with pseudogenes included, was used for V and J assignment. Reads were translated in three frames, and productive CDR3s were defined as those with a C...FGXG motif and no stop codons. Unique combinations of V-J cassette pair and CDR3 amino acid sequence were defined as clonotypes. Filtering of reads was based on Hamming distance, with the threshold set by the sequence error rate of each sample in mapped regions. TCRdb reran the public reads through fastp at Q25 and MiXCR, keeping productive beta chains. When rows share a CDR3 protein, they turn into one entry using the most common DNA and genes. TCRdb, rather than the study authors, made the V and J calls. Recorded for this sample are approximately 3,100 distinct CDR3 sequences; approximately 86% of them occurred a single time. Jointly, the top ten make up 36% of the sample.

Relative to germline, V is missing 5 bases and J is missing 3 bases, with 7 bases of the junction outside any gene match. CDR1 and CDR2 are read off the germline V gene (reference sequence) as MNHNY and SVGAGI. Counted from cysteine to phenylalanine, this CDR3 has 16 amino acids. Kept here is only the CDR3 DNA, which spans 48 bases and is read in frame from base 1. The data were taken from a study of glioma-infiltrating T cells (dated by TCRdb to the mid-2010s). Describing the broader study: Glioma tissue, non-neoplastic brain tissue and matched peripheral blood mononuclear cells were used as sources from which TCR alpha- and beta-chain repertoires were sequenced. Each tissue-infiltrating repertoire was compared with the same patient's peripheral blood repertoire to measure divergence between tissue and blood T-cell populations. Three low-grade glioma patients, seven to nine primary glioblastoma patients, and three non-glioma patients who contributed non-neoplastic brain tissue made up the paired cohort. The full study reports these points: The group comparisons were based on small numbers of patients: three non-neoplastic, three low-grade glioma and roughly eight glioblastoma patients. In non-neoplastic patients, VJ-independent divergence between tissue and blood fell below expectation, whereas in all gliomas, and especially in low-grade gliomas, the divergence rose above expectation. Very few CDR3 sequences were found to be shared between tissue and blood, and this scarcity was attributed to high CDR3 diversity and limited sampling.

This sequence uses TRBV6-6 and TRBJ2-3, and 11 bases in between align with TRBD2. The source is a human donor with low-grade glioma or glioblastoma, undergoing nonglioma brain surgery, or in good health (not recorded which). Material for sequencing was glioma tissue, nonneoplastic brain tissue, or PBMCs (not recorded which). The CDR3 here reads CASSLTSGMGTDTQYF. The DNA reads TGTGCCAGCAGTCTGACTAGCGGGATGGGAACAGATACGCAGTATTTT.